This is a list of T cell receptor beta chains from one sample in a study of CD8 T cells in ankylosing spondylitis. TCRdb called the 5' RACE reads again in MiXCR, with one record for every CDR3 protein. The sample includes about 220,000 distinct CDR3 sequences, about 10% seen only once; the top ten take about 19%. Sequenced input: blood, either unsorted or a sorted T cell fraction (not recorded which). These receptors originate from a male donor with ankylosing spondylitis or in good health (not recorded which). The CDR3 runs from the conserved cysteine through the conserved F or W. The D gene is left open where the match is weak. Clone size, where shown, is once, few, many, or a class for clones that have expanded.

V	J	size	D	DNA	CDR3
TRBV27	TRBJ1-1	many	.	TGTGCCAGCAGTGCCGTGGACAGCTTGAACACTGAAGCTTTCTTT	CASSAVDSLNTEAFF
TRBV30	TRBJ1-1	.	.	TGTGCCTGGAGTGTCGGGCCGTTGAACACTGAAGCTTTCTTT	CAWSVGPLNTEAFF
TRBV7-2	TRBJ2-7	.	TRBD1	TGTGCCAGCAGCAAAGACAGGGCCTACGAGCAGTACTTC	CASSKDRAYEQYF
TRBV2	TRBJ2-1	once	.	TGTGCCAGCGCCCGGGGCTACGAGCAGTTCTTC	CASARGYEQFF
TRBV15	TRBJ1-2	many	.	TGTGCCACCAGCAGCTGGGCCCGCGTCGACTATGGCTACACCTTC	CATSSWARVDYGYTF
TRBV3-1	TRBJ2-2	many	TRBD2	TGTGCCAGCCTCCCCCGGGGAGGGACCGGGGAGCTGTTTTTT	CASLPRGGTGELFF
TRBV7-3	TRBJ2-1	.	TRBD2	TGTGCCAGCAGCTTATCTACCGGGGGGGCGGCCAATGAGCAGTTCTTC	CASSLSTGGAANEQFF
TRBV7-2	TRBJ2-1	many	TRBD2	TGTGCCAGCAGCTCCCTCAGAGCGGGGGGTCAGAATGAGCAGTTCTTC	CASSSLRAGGQNEQFF
TRBV6-1	TRBJ1-5	.	.	TGTGCCAGCACCGAGACAGGCGGGCAGCCCCAGCATTTT	CASTETGGQPQHF
TRBV19	TRBJ2-4	.	.	TGTGCCAGTAGCCGTCCCGGGACTGTAGCCAAAAACATTCAGTACTTC	CASSRPGTVAKNIQYF
TRBV19	TRBJ1-1	.	.	TGTGCCAGTAAAGCTGGGGGGGACACTGAAGCTTTCTTT	CASKAGGDTEAFF
TRBV20-1	TRBJ2-1	.	.	TGCAGTGCTGGGGGTACCCGACAGCGAGTCTACAATGAGCAGTTCTTC	CSAGGTRQRVYNEQFF
TRBV7-2	TRBJ1-4	many	.	TGTGCCAGCAGCTTACGCTCTCAAGGTGAAAAACTGTTTTTT	CASSLRSQGEKLFF
TRBV5-1	TRBJ2-7	.	TRBD1	TGCGCCAGCAGCTCTGGGGACAGGGGGTACGAGCAGTACTTC	CASSSGDRGYEQYF
TRBV6-1	TRBJ2-3	many	TRBD2	TGTGCCAGCAGTCGGACTAGCGGGGGGTCCACCCCCGCTACAGATACGCAGTATTTT	CASSRTSGGSTPATDTQYF
TRBV28	TRBJ1-5	few	TRBD1	TGTGCCATCTCAGGGGGGGGCTATGGGCATAGCAATCAGCCCCAGCATTTT	CAISGGGYGHSNQPQHF
TRBV5-1	TRBJ1-2	few	.	TGCGCCAGCAGCTTGGTATCAGGGGAGGATGGCTACACCTTC	CASSLVSGEDGYTF
TRBV12-3/TRBV12-4	TRBJ1-1	.	.	TGTGCCAGCAGACCGGCGACAGTGAACACTGAAGCTTTCTTT	CASRPATVNTEAFF
TRBV6-1	TRBJ2-7	.	.	TGTGCCAGCAGTGAAGCGCGGGGTTCCCCCTACGAGCAGTACTTC	CASSEARGSPYEQYF
TRBV5-1	TRBJ1-1	few	TRBD1	TGCGCCAGCAGCGTAACCGGGACAGGGGGCTACACTGAAGCTTTCTTT	CASSVTGTGGYTEAFF
TRBV7-3	TRBJ2-3	many	TRBD2	TGTGCCAGCAGCCCTGGGACTAGCGGGGTTACAGATACGCAGTATTTT	CASSPGTSGVTDTQYF
TRBV5-8	TRBJ2-1	many	TRBD2	TGTGCCAGCACTAGCGGGGACTACAATGAGCAGTTCTTC	CASTSGDYNEQFF
TRBV5-1	TRBJ1-1	.	.	TGCGCCAGCAGCTTAGAAGAAAAATTGTCGAACACTGAAGCTTTCTTT	CASSLEEKLSNTEAFF